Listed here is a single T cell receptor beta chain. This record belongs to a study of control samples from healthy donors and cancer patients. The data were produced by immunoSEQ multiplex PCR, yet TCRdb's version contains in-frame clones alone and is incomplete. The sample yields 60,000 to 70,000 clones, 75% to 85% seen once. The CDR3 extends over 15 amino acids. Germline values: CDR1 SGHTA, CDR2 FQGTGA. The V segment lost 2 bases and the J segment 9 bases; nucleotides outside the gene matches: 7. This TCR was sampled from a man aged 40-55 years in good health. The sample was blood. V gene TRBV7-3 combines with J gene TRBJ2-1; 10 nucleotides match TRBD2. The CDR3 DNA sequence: TGTGCCAGCAGCTTAGCCCTAGCGGGAGTGAGTGAGCAGTTCTTC. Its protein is CASSLALAGVSEQFF.